The present T cell receptor beta chain was sequenced within a study of CD8 T cells in Susac syndrome. A word on this clonotype: Its matching antigen is unknown.

General study results and limits: The study conceded that relatively few individuals underwent its TCR sequencing and HLA analysis.

After extraction with the RNeasy kit, roughly 0.45 to 1 ug of the RNA was reverse transcribed using random hexamers. Amplification of the TCR beta CDR3 was carried out by immunoSEQ multiplex PCR, which spanned a total of 54 Vbeta and 13 Jbeta segments. TCRdb fed the immunoSEQ multiplex PCR reads into MiXCR, producing one record per CDR3 protein. Of about 160,000 distinct CDR3 sequences in the sample, 90% to 95% are singletons; the top ten hold more than 0.11%. Healthy donors formed controls matched for age and sex. Bulk CD8+ and CD4+ cells came from magnetic negative isolation; CD8+ TEMRA by FACS. In germline, CDR1 is SNHLY, CDR2 FYNNEI. V lost 6 bases and J lost 0; bases outside the gene matches: 1. This CDR3 has 15 residues.

The material sequenced was CD4+ T cells from PBMCs. V is TRBV2 and J is TRBJ2-1; 11 bases fit TRBD1. The clonotype originates from a human donor in good health. CDR3 nucleotides: TGTGCCAGCAGCGGGACAGGGGGCTCCTACAATGAGCAGTTCTTC. Residues: CASSGTGGSYNEQFF. Complete variable domain (other parts from reference TRBV2 and TRBJ2-1): EPEVTQTPSHQVTQMGQEVILRCVPISNHLYFYWYRQILGQKVEFLVSFYNNEISEKSEIFDDQFSVERPDGSNFTLKIRSTKLEDSAMYFCASSGTGGSYNEQFFGPGTRLTVL.